The present entry profiles one T cell receptor beta chain with its context. Its antigen is not known. Treatment denoted: 15 Gy SBRT to primary tumor, nephrectomy 4 weeks later. Nephrectomy followed 15 Gy stereotactic body radiation by 4 weeks. This renal cell carcinoma was of the clear cell type. The method was immunoSEQ multiplex PCR; TCRdb's version includes in-frame clones alone and lacks a portion of them. This sample has some 9,700 clones; approximately 54% occur once, and the top ten carry under 25%. These data originate in a study of radiation and T cells in renal cell carcinoma. Whole-study results and caveats: Tumor samples were small regions of around 0.92 g. Top tumor clonotypes rose in blood 2 weeks post-radiation, then contracted.

V was cut by 5 bases and J by 8 bases, with 13 bases left in between. CDR3 length: 12 residues. Germline V gives CDR1 MDHEN, CDR2 SYDVKM. The sequence came from a man aged 60 to 69 with renal cell carcinoma. J is TRBJ2-7 and V is TRBV28; no definite D call. Specimen: tumor tissue, collected from a patient whose treatment included radiotherapy and nephrectomy. The CDR3 region is CASSPGPRQQYF. The CDR3 nucleotides are TGTGCCAGCAGTCCCGGGCCTCGACAGCAGTACTTC.